This is a list of T cell receptor beta chains from one sample in a study of a mutant IDH1 vaccine in newly diagnosed glioma. Here immunoSEQ multiplex PCR was the method, and the copy in TCRdb shows in-frame clones only, minus some. This table holds approximately 88,000 clones, about 80% found once. The sequenced sample was PBMCs, obtained from a glioma patient treated with radiotherapy, temozolomide or both. The receptors derive from a man in his forties with glioma. Both conserved end residues are part of each CDR3. The order of the fields is D gene, V gene, clone size, J gene, CDR3 DNA, CDR3 protein. D genes are given only for firm matches. Only some rows state a clone size, as once, few, many or a class for expanded clones.

.	TRBV19	.	TRBJ1-3	TGTGCCAGTAGTATAGGCGGAAACACCATATATTTT	CASSIGGNTIYF
TRBD2	TRBV5-1	.	TRBJ2-1	TGCGCCAGCAGCTTGAACCTAGCGGGAGTCAATGAGCAGTTCTTC	CASSLNLAGVNEQFF
.	TRBV19	.	TRBJ1-3	TGTGCCAGTAGTTCACTCCTCCGGGAGGGAGGAAACACCATATATTTT	CASSSLLREGGNTIYF
.	TRBV7-2	.	TRBJ1-2	TGTGCCAGCAGCTTAGACAGGACTTATCGCTACACCTTC	CASSLDRTYRYTF
.	TRBV30	.	TRBJ2-5	TGTGCCTGGAGCTCGGGGTCAGGCCCCGGCGAGACCCAGTACTTC	CAWSSGSGPGETQYF
.	TRBV7-7	.	TRBJ2-3	TGTGCTAGCAGCAATCCCGGGGCAGATACGCAGTATTTT	CASSNPGADTQYF
TRBD1	TRBV7-9	.	TRBJ2-1	TGTGCCAGCAGCCCCCGGGACAGGGACAATGAGCAGTTCTTC	CASSPRDRDNEQFF
TRBD1	TRBV10-2	.	TRBJ1-5	TGCGCCAGCAGTGACCCTAAAGGACAGGGGAATCAGCCCCAGCATTTT	CASSDPKGQGNQPQHF
.	TRBV19	.	TRBJ2-7	TGTGCCAGTAGTACACAGACCGAGCAGTACTTC	CASSTQTEQYF
.	TRBV2	.	TRBJ2-7	TGTGCCAGTAGCTCGTACGAGCAGTACTTC	CASSSYEQYF
TRBD1	TRBV2	few	TRBJ1-2	TGTGCCAGCCGATCCGGGACAGGGTCCTATGGCTACACCTTC	CASRSGTGSYGYTF
TRBD1	TRBV9	.	TRBJ2-2	TGTGCCAGCAGCGTCCAGACAGGGGGCGGTACCGGGGAGCTGTTTTTT	CASSVQTGGGTGELFF
.	TRBV7-9	.	TRBJ1-5	TGTGCCAGCAGCTTAGCGGGCAGCAATCAGCCCCAGCATTTT	CASSLAGSNQPQHF
.	TRBV29-1	few	TRBJ1-1	TGCAGCGTTGTAGGGCCGATGAACACTGAAGCTTTCTTT	CSVVGPMNTEAFF
TRBD1	TRBV2	.	TRBJ2-7	TGTGCCAGCAGGCGAAATCCGGGACAGGGAGCCTACGAGCAGTACTTC	CASRRNPGQGAYEQYF
.	TRBV2	.	TRBJ1-6	TGTGCCAGCAGCTCCCATAACCCCATTTCACCCCTCCACTTT	CASSSHNPISPLHF
.	TRBV2	.	TRBJ1-1	TGTGCCAGCAGTGAAGCGCGAGGGGAGTCGAGTGAAGCTTTCTTT	CASSEARGESSEAFF
.	TRBV28	.	TRBJ2-7	TGTGCCAGCATCGAGGGGTACTCCTACGAGCAGTACTTC	CASIEGYSYEQYF
.	TRBV27	.	TRBJ1-5	TGTGCCAGCAGCCGTGTGGGGGGGTCTCGGAATCAGCCCCAGCATTTT	CASSRVGGSRNQPQHF
.	TRBV2	.	TRBJ2-7	TGTGCCAGCGACCCCGGGACTCCGAGCTACGAGCAGTACTTC	CASDPGTPSYEQYF
.	TRBV7-2	.	TRBJ2-5	TGTGCCAGCAGCCGGAATAGTGGGGGGCTCAGGCAGGAGACCCAGTACTTC	CASSRNSGGLRQETQYF
.	TRBV18	.	TRBJ1-2	TGTGCCAGCTCACCCTCAAGAGGGGGGAAGGGGGACTATGGCTACACCTTC	CASSPSRGGKGDYGYTF
TRBD2	TRBV6-5	.	TRBJ2-2	TGTGCCAGCAGAGCTACTAGCGCCACCGGGGAGCTGTTTTTT	CASRATSATGELFF
.	TRBV5-6	.	TRBJ2-7	TGTGCCAGCAGCTTTGACAGTTCCTACGAGCAGTACTTC	CASSFDSSYEQYF
TRBD1	TRBV6-4	.	TRBJ2-4	TGTGCCAGCAGTGACACGGCTGGGACAGGAAGAATTCAGTACTTC	CASSDTAGTGRIQYF
TRBD1	TRBV2	.	TRBJ1-2	TGTGCCATCCCTCTCCGGGACAGGCGCCCTAACTATGGCTACACCTTC	CAIPLRDRRPNYGYTF
.	TRBV27	.	TRBJ2-4	TGTGCCAGCAGGGGGGTGGGGGTAGCCAAAAACATTCAGTACTTC	CASRGVGVAKNIQYF
TRBD1	TRBV6-5	.	TRBJ2-7	TGTGCCAGCACCCCTCGGACAGGGAACGAGCAGTACTTC	CASTPRTGNEQYF
.	TRBV27	.	TRBJ2-1	TGTGCCAGCAGTTTATCTGGCCGGATTGTGAATGAGCAGTTCTTC	CASSLSGRIVNEQFF
.	TRBV28	.	TRBJ1-1	TGTGCCAGCAGTTTAATTGGGGCGAACACTGAAGCTTTCTTT	CASSLIGANTEAFF
TRBD1	TRBV30	.	TRBJ1-2	TGTGCCTGGACCAAGGGACAGAGGAACTATGGCTACACCTTC	CAWTKGQRNYGYTF